This TCR beta chain stems from a study of T-cell reconstitution after alpha-beta-depleted transplantation in children (dated by TCRdb to 2016 to 2017). As for the study more broadly: T-cell immune reconstitution after TCRalphabeta/CD19-depleted allogeneic hematopoietic cell transplantation in children was quantitatively tracked in the study by means of TCR repertoire profiling.

The library was generated by PCR. The listed sequencing device is Illumina HiSeq 2500. To normalize quantification of the TCRbeta repertoire, the TCR libraries were built with molecular barcoding that relied on unique molecular identifiers. TCRdb reprocessing: public reads trimmed at Q25 with fastp, clones called with MiXCR, in-frame beta chains kept. Rows matching on CDR3 protein sequence are summarized as one entry with the most common DNA and genes. Recorded for this sample are 450,000 to 600,000 distinct CDR3 sequences; around 20% of them occurred a single time. 3% to 4% of the sample is held by the ten biggest clonotypes. Measured from the cysteine to the phenylalanine, the CDR3 is 14 residues long. The CDR3 DNA has 42 bases and is translated from base 1. Trimming removed 4 bases from V and 2 bases from J, leaving 8 bases between the germline ends. The CDR1 and CDR2 encoded by the germline V gene (reference sequence) are LGHDT and YNNKEL.

Of note for this clonotype: Its antigen is not yet known. There are no base qualities to consult, and no much larger clone falls within one base.

The source is a human donor who donated a stem cell graft to a child with acute lymphoblastic leukemia. Sample: PBMCs from the stem cell graft donor, taken from the stem cell graft. Rearrangement joined TRBV3-1 to TRBJ2-2; the D call is possibly TRBD1 or TRBD2, each sharing 5 bases. CDR3 sequence: CASSRGFNTGELFF. The DNA sequence is TGTGCCAGCAGCCGGGGGTTCAACACCGGGGAGCTGTTTTTT.